The rows below give T cell receptor beta chains drawn from one sample of a study of blood T cell repertoires in COVID-19. Clones were read by immunoSEQ multiplex PCR, and TCRdb kept only the in-frame ones, dropping some. Here the sample spans around 250,000 clones, approximately 85% being singletons. The sample consisted of peripheral blood. Every receptor here comes from a man between 50 and 59 years old with active or convalescent COVID-19. Both conserved end residues are part of each CDR3. Fields, in order: clone size, CDR3 length, D gene, J gene, V gene, CDR3 protein, CDR3 DNA. A D gene is named only where the DNA matches it firmly. Clone size is shown for a subset of rows, as once, few, many or a class of expanded clone.

NA | 16 | TRBD2 | TRBJ2-3 | TRBV5-1 | CASATITSAATDTQYF | TGCGCCAGCGCCACCATAACTAGCGCCGCCACAGATACGCAGTATTTT
NA | 14 | NA | TRBJ2-7 | TRBV5-5 | CASSPAGQRYEQYF | TGTGCCAGCAGCCCGGCGGGACAGAGATACGAGCAGTACTTC
NA | 15 | NA | TRBJ1-1 | TRBV4-3 | CASSQDASQNTEAFF | TGCGCCAGCAGCCAAGATGCCAGTCAGAACACTGAAGCTTTCTTT
NA | 19 | TRBD2 | TRBJ2-1 | TRBV15 | CATSRDGGLAGGTYNEQFF | TGTGCCACCAGCAGAGATGGGGGACTAGCGGGAGGGACCTACAATGAGCAGTTCTTC
NA | 16 | TRBD2 | TRBJ2-1 | TRBV4-1 | CASSQGAGVKNNEQFF | TGCGCCAGCAGCCAAGGAGCGGGAGTAAAGAACAATGAGCAGTTCTTC
NA | 15 | NA | TRBJ2-7 | TRBV28 | CASSYGAGQTYEQYF | TGTGCCAGCAGTTATGGGGCAGGGCAGACCTACGAGCAGTACTTC
many | 20 | NA | TRBJ1-4 | TRBV7-9 | CASSTRYTPGRGVVYEKLFF | TGTGCCAGCAGCACCAGATATACCCCAGGGCGCGGAGTGGTCTATGAAAAACTGTTTTTT
NA | 13 | NA | TRBJ1-2 | TRBV11-2 | CASSPIRGAGYTF | TGTGCCAGCAGCCCAATCCGGGGGGCTGGCTACACCTTC
NA | 17 | NA | TRBJ2-2 | TRBV5-8 | CASSLRVGGVVTGELFF | TGTGCCAGCAGCTTGCGAGTCGGGGGAGTGGTAACCGGGGAGCTGTTTTTT
NA | 14 | NA | TRBJ1-2 | TRBV6-5 | CATWAGGLDYGYTF | TGTGCCACCTGGGCGGGGGGCCTTGACTATGGCTACACCTTC
once | 13 | NA | TRBJ2-5 | TRBV11-3 | CASSPGRRETQYF | TGTGCCAGCAGCCCGGGGAGACGTGAGACCCAGTACTTC
NA | 16 | TRBD1 | TRBJ1-2 | TRBV28 | CASSHGQGSPNYGYTF | TGTGCCAGCAGTCACGGACAGGGATCCCCTAACTATGGCTACACCTTC
NA | 16 | NA | TRBJ1-2 | TRBV5-6 | CASSLYRVSTNYGYTF | TGTGCCAGCAGCTTATACAGGGTTAGCACTAACTATGGCTACACCTTC
once | 13 | NA | TRBJ1-2 | TRBV7-9 | CASSLAGWDGYTF | TGTGCCAGCAGCTTGGCAGGTTGGGATGGCTACACCTTC
NA | 13 | NA | TRBJ2-7 | TRBV10-3 | CAISDIQAKPSYF | TGTGCCATCAGTGATATACAGGCTAAACCTTCGTACTTC
NA | 15 | TRBD1 | TRBJ2-2 | TRBV18 | CASSPGQGSTGELFF | TGTGCCAGCTCACCAGGACAGGGGAGCACCGGGGAGCTGTTTTTT
few | 14 | NA | TRBJ1-1 | TRBV14 | CASRVTGGDTEAFF | TGTGCCAGCCGGGTCACGGGTGGAGACACTGAAGCTTTCTTT
NA | 15 | NA | TRBJ1-3 | TRBV9 | CASSVALGFGNTIYF | TGTGCCAGCAGCGTAGCTCTAGGATTTGGAAACACCATATATTTT
once | 13 | NA | TRBJ1-6 | TRBV2 | CASSRTGDSPLHF | TGTGCCAGCAGCAGGACGGGGGATTCACCCCTCCACTTT
once | 15 | TRBD2 | TRBJ2-1 | TRBV7-9 | CASSFSGASYNEQFF | TGTGCCAGCAGCTTTAGCGGGGCCTCTTACAATGAGCAGTTCTTC
NA | 14 | NA | TRBJ1-2 | TRBV28 | CASTRPGTNYGYTF | TGTGCCAGCACCCGACCAGGGACTAACTATGGCTACACCTTC
NA | 16 | TRBD1 | TRBJ2-3 | TRBV28 | CASSSLGTGAGDTQYF | TGTGCCAGCAGTTCCCTAGGGACAGGGGCTGGAGATACGCAGTATTTT
NA | 14 | TRBD1 | TRBJ2-5 | TRBV7-2 | CASKPQGAWETQYF | TGTGCCAGCAAGCCACAGGGGGCCTGGGAGACCCAGTACTTC
NA | 16 | NA | TRBJ1-6 | TRBV3-1/TRBV3-2 | CASSPTSSSYNSPLHF | TGTGCCAGCAGCCCCACGTCCAGCTCCTATAATTCACCCCTCCACTTT
NA | 16 | TRBD2 | TRBJ2-3 | TRBV18 | CASSPRTSGSTDTQYF | TGTGCCAGCTCACCACGGACTAGCGGGAGTACAGATACGCAGTATTTT
NA | 13 | NA | TRBJ2-1 | TRBV12-3/TRBV12-4 | CASGSSSYNEQFF | TGTGCCAGCGGCTCAAGCTCCTACAATGAGCAGTTCTTC
NA | 14 | NA | TRBJ1-1 | TRBV19 | CASTDRRGMTEAFF | TGTGCCAGTACAGATAGGCGGGGCATGACTGAAGCTTTCTTT
NA | 17 | TRBD1 | TRBJ1-6 | TRBV3-1/TRBV3-2 | CASSRRTGGERNSPLHF | TGTGCCAGCAGCCGGCGGACAGGGGGGGAACGGAATTCACCCCTCCACTTT
NA | 15 | NA | TRBJ1-1 | TRBV7-8 | CASSPDGGLGTEAFF | TGTGCCAGCAGCCCAGATGGAGGGTTGGGGACTGAAGCTTTCTTT
NA | 12 | NA | TRBJ1-1 | TRBV28 | CAIRAPNTEAFF | TGTGCCATCAGGGCACCTAACACTGAAGCTTTCTTT
NA | 16 | NA | TRBJ2-3 | TRBV19 | CASSSQGLGPYDTQYF | TGTGCCAGTAGCTCCCAGGGTCTAGGCCCGTATGATACGCAGTATTTT
NA | 14 | TRBD1 | TRBJ1-1 | TRBV6-5 | CASKEQGGGTEAFF | TGTGCCAGCAAGGAACAGGGGGGGGGCACTGAAGCTTTCTTT
NA | 14 | NA | TRBJ2-1 | TRBV5-5 | CASSNRTFYNEQFF | TGTGCCAGCAGCAACCGGACATTCTACAATGAGCAGTTCTTC
once | 11 | NA | TRBJ1-1 | TRBV29-1 | CSAIQRTEAFF | TGCAGCGCCATTCAGAGGACTGAAGCTTTCTTT
NA | 14 | TRBD1 | TRBJ2-5 | TRBV5-1 | CASSSGQTQETQYF | TGCGCCAGCAGCTCGGGACAGACTCAAGAGACCCAGTACTTC
NA | 15 | TRBD2 | TRBJ2-2 | TRBV18 | CASSPGTSGTGELFF | TGTGCCAGCTCACCAGGAACTAGCGGCACCGGGGAGCTGTTTTTT
NA | 15 | TRBD1 | TRBJ1-2 | TRBV12-5 | CASVPPTGGGYGYTF | TGTGCTAGTGTTCCCCCGACAGGGGGAGGCTATGGCTACACCTTC